The next 27 T cell receptor beta chains were all read from a single sample in a study of T cells in Graves' hyperthyroidism and ophthalmopathy. RNA transcripts yielded amplified TCR beta CDR3 regions. A first-round RT-PCR of the TCR CDR3 used the HTBI primer set. TCRdb re-analysed the multiplex PCR reads in MiXCR, keeping a single row per CDR3 protein. The data contain fewer than 400,000 distinct CDR3 sequences, less than 20% of them singletons. The source material was blood. The receptors come from a young woman with Graves' hyperthyroidism that later progressed to Graves' ophthalmopathy.

V gene TRBV27 combines with J gene TRBJ1-1, with TRBD1 matching over 7 bases. After removal of 3 bases from V and 5 bases from J, the junction contained 3 bases not matched to a gene. This CDR3 contains 13 residues. CDR1 is MNHEY and CDR2 is SMNVEV in the germline V gene (reference sequence). The DNA for the CDR3 is TGTGCCAGCAGTTTTGTGACAGGGACTGAAGCTTTCTTT. This codes for CASSFVTGTEAFF.

Comment on this clonotype: Sequence at one end of the junction differs from germline and may be a read error. The rearrangement joins TRBV5-8 to TRBJ1-2, with no clear D. Germline CDR1 and CDR2: SGHTS and YDEGEE. The CDR3 is 15 residues long. This CDR3 reads CASSLAASSYYDYTF. For the CDR3, the DNA is TGTGCCAGCAGCTTGGCGGCCAGCTCCTACTATGACTACACCTTC.

The chain carries TRBV9 and TRBJ1-2, with TRBD1 as a possible D gene (5 bases). The CDR3 consists of 14 residues. V was pared by 3 bases and J by 8 bases, with 17 bases between. Germline CDR1 and CDR2: SGDLS and YYNGEE. The CDR3 DNA sequence: TGTGCCAGCAGCGGGGCGGGCAGGGAGCGAGGCTACACCTTC. Its protein product is CASSGAGRERGYTF.

This clonotype has ten or more counts. The chain joins TRBV6-1 to TRBJ1-1; D is unresolved. Trimming took off 4 bases at V and 3 bases at J, with 9 bases between the two ends. There are 13 residues in the CDR3. CDR1 is MNHNS, CDR2 SASEGT, per germline. The CDR3 DNA reads as TGTGCCAGCAGTGCTCAGGAGTACACTGAAGCTTTCTTT. Translating it yields CASSAQEYTEAFF.

This clonotype was seen a handful of times. The chain has TRBV15 and TRBJ2-5; 7 bases agree with TRBD2. Looked up from germline, CDR1 is LNHNV and CDR2 is YYDKDF (reference sequence). This CDR3 is built from 16 residues. Unmatched junction bases numbered 6, after V lost 0 bases and J lost 2 bases. The CDR3 DNA follows: TGTGCCACCAGCAGAGATCACAGCGGGGAACAAGAGACCCAGTACTTC. Amino acids: CATSRDHSGEQETQYF.

This chain connects TRBV5-1 to TRBJ2-4, with D maybe TRBD2 (6 bases). The CDR3 is 15 residues long. V was pared by 0 bases and J by 1 base, with 8 bases between. Per germline, CDR1 SGHRS and CDR2 YFSETQ. CDR3 sequence: CASSLALAAKNIQYF. In DNA, the CDR3 is TGCGCCAGCAGCTTGGCTCTAGCGGCCAAAAACATTCAGTACTTC.

This clonotype was recorded a few times. The chain carries TRBV3-2 and TRBJ2-7. TRBV3-2 is annotated as a pseudogene. This CDR3 region has 17 residues. The CDR3 loop is CASSQEMRQPSSYEQYF. The CDR3, as DNA: TGTGCCAGCAGCCAAGAAATGCGGCAGCCGAGCTCCTACGAGCAGTACTTC.

This clonotype was picked up a small number of times. The chain combines TRBV15 with TRBJ1-1; D remains unclear. The germline V gene encodes CDR1 LNHNV and CDR2 YYDKDF (reference sequence). V was clipped by 0 bases and J by 10 bases, with 12 bases between them. This CDR3 is built from 13 residues. CDR3 protein: CATSRDGMGGAFF. Here the CDR3 DNA reads TGTGCCACCAGCAGAGACGGGATGGGTGGAGCTTTCTTT.

In this sample, this clonotype turned up once. A much larger clone lies one base from this, so it may be a read error. This chain uses TRBV3-1 with TRBJ1-6; D is unresolved. The CDR3 consists of 14 residues. CDR1 LGHDT and CDR2 YNNKEL come from the germline V gene (reference sequence). CDR3 residues: CVSSQDGTNSPLHF. For the CDR3, the DNA is TGTGTCAGCAGCCAAGATGGAACTAATTCACCCCTCCACTTT.

Ten or more counts support this clonotype. This chain joins TRBV5-1 and TRBJ2-1; weak D call: TRBD2 (6 bases). With 0 bases removed from V and 4 bases from J, the gap between germline ends came to 11 bases. The CDR3 covers 15 residues. The germline V gene encodes CDR1 SGHRS and CDR2 YFSETQ. Here the CDR3 reads CASSLGGGDYNEQFF. CDR3 coding DNA: TGCGCCAGCAGCTTGGGGGGCGGGGATTACAATGAGCAGTTCTTC. Based on the CDR3 plus reference TRBV5-1 and TRBJ2-1, the full variable domain is KAGVTQTPRYLIKTRGQQVTLSCSPISGHRSVSWYQQTPGQGLQFLFEYFSETQRNKGNFPGRFSGRQFSNSRSEMNVSTLELGDSALYLCASSLGGGDYNEQFFGPGTRLTVL.

This chain connects TRBV4-1 to TRBJ2-2; the match to TRBD1 covers 7 bases. The CDR3 has 15 residues. Trimming cost V 3 bases and J 4 bases; bases outside gene matches: 5. The germline V gene encodes CDR1 MGHRA and CDR2 YSYEKL. The CDR3 DNA is TGCGCCAGCAGCCAGCCTGACAGGGTCACCGGGGAGCTGTTTTTT. Protein: CASSQPDRVTGELFF.

This clonotype was counted at least ten times. The V call is TRBV20-1, the J call TRBJ2-1; TRBD1 matches 9 bases. V was clipped by 0 bases and J by 6 bases; unmatched bases: 6. The CDR3 spans 15 residues. Germline values: CDR1 DFQATT, CDR2 SNEGSKA (reference sequence). The CDR3 sequence: CSARDLRTGVNEQFF. DNA for the CDR3: TGCAGTGCTAGAGATCTGCGGACAGGGGTCAATGAGCAGTTCTTC.

The chain combines TRBV19 with TRBJ2-3; D is unresolved. V shed 7 bases and J shed 6 bases, with 8 bases lying between them. Germline CDR1 is LNHDA and CDR2 is SQIVND (reference sequence). The CDR3 loop spans 11 amino acids. The CDR3 here is CASIAGDTQYF. The CDR3 bases are TGTGCCAGTATTGCCGGGGATACGCAGTATTTT.

This clonotype came up many times. The CDR3, as DNA: TGCAGTGCTAGAGGTCCGCACGGCCGACAAATGGAAGAGACCCAGTACTTC. This sequence encodes CSARGPHGRQMEETQYF. This chain links TRBV20-1 with TRBJ2-5; no definite D call. With 1 base removed from V and 3 bases from J, the gap between germline ends came to 21 bases. This CDR3 has 17 amino acids. Germline V gene data show CDR1 as DFQATT and CDR2 as SNEGSKA (reference sequence).

This clonotype was picked up many times. This chain uses TRBV5-5 with TRBJ2-5; TRBD2 aligns across 8 bases. With 3 bases clipped from V and 5 bases from J, the junction kept 6 bases outside the gene matches. The CDR3 has 14 residues. Germline assignment: CDR1 SGHKS and CDR2 YYEKEE (reference sequence). The CDR3 loop reads CASSSSGRGETQYF. As DNA, the CDR3 is TGTGCCAGCAGCTCCAGCGGGAGAGGCGAGACCCAGTACTTC.

The CDR3 is CASSIYPGWRYGYTF. CDR3 in DNA: TGTGCCAGTAGTATCTACCCAGGATGGCGCTATGGCTACACCTTC. The rearrangement joins TRBV19 to TRBJ1-2; D uncertain. V lost 3 bases to trimming and J lost 4 bases, with 15 bases between them. The germline V gene has CDR1 LNHDA and CDR2 SQIVND (reference sequence). There are 15 residues in the CDR3.

This clonotype has a count of ten or more. The chain has TRBV2 and TRBJ2-5; TRBD2 matches at 7 bases. Germline V CDR1 and CDR2: SNHLY, FYNNEI. The length of the CDR3 is 12 residues. V lost 11 bases to trimming and J lost 5 bases; unmatched junction nucleotides: 8. CDR3 in amino acids: CAGFQGGETQYF. The CDR3 DNA reads TGTGCCGGATTCCAGGGAGGGGAGACCCAGTACTTC.

This clonotype came up many times. The chain is built from TRBV7-9 and TRBJ2-3; D is perhaps TRBD1 or TRBD2 (5 bases each). Germline V gene lookup returns CDR1 SEHNR and CDR2 FQNEAQ (reference sequence). CDR3 size: 17 residues. V lost 5 bases, J lost 2 bases, and 20 bases lay in between. Here the CDR3 DNA reads TGTGCCAGCAGCCCTATGACCGGGGCGAAACCCACAGATACGCAGTATTTT. Encoded protein: CASSPMTGAKPTDTQYF.

As for this clonotype: This sequence may be a read error, since a much larger clone differs from it by one base. The rearrangement joins TRBV6-5 to TRBJ2-2; 9 bases are a match to TRBD1. The CDR3 totals 16 residues. From germline, CDR1 is MNHEY and CDR2 SVGAGI. The CDR3 spells CVSSYPGQGSTGELFF. The CDR3 DNA reads TGTGTCAGCAGTTACCCGGGACAGGGAAGCACCGGGGAGCTGTTTTTT.

Concerning this clonotype itself: A much larger clone lies one base from this, so it may be a read error. This CDR3 is missing its conserved last phenylalanine or tryptophan, likely due to a read error. The rearrangement joins TRBV5-1 to TRBJ2-2; D gene unclear. The germline CDR1 and CDR2 sequences are SGHRS and YFSETQ. The CDR3 sequence is 15 residues long. Trimming left V 0 bases short and J 4 bases short, with 10 bases between. The CDR3, as DNA: TGCGCCAGCAGCTTGGCCGGTAGGAGCACCGGGGAGCTGTTTCTT. Translated: CASSLAGRSTGELFL.

Only a few counts were recorded for this clonotype. This rearrangement joins TRBV7-9 to TRBJ2-2; perhaps TRBD2 as D (6 bases). V was cut by 5 bases and J by 5 bases, with 15 bases left in between. The CDR3 loop spans 15 amino acids. CDR1 and CDR2 from the germline V gene are SEHNR and FQNEAQ (reference sequence). The CDR3 coding sequence is TGTGCCAGCAGCCATCCGGGACTGTGGACCGGGGAGCTGTTTTTT. Encoded protein: CASSHPGLWTGELFF. Looking up the rest from reference TRBV7-9 and TRBJ2-2 gives the full variable domain: DTGVSQNPRHKITKRGQNVTFRCDPISEHNRLYWYRQTLGQGPEFLTYFQNEAQLEKSRLLSDRFSAERPKGSFSTLEIQRTEQGDSAMYLCASSHPGLWTGELFFGEGSRLTVL.

The rearrangement uses TRBV20-1 and TRBJ1-1; D is perhaps TRBD1 (5 bases). Germline V gives CDR1 DFQATT, CDR2 SNEGSKA (reference sequence). V was clipped by 5 bases and J by 6 bases, with 10 bases between them. The CDR3 spans 11 residues. CDR3 DNA sequence: TGCAGTGCTTACAGGATAGCTGAAGCTTTCTTT. Encoded protein: CSAYRIAEAFF.

The V and J genes are TRBV4-2 and TRBJ1-1; D is ambiguous. The V end was cut by 0 bases, the J end by 2 bases, with 13 bases between. Per germline, CDR1 LGHNA and CDR2 YNFKEQ. CDR3 length equals 16 residues. This chain's CDR3 is CASSQDLAATNTEAFF. In DNA form, the CDR3 reads TGTGCCAGCAGCCAAGATTTGGCAGCCACCAACACTGAAGCTTTCTTT.

The chain combines TRBV10-3 with TRBJ2-1, with TRBD2 matching 7 bases. V trimming: 6 bases; J trimming: 10 bases; junction bases outside the gene matches: 9. CDR3 size: 13 residues. Per germline, CDR1 ENHRY and CDR2 SYGVKD. CDR3: CAIRDGTTLEQFF. The CDR3 nucleotides are TGTGCCATCAGGGATGGGACTACCCTCGAGCAGTTCTTC.

This clonotype was recorded a few times. The chain couples TRBV15 to TRBJ1-1, with unresolved D. Trimming took 0 bases from V and 10 from J, leaving 12 bases between them. This CDR3 is built from 13 residues. Germline values: CDR1 LNHNV, CDR2 YYDKDF (reference sequence). CDR3 protein: CATSRDLSGGAFF. CDR3 DNA sequence: TGTGCCACCAGCAGAGATCTTTCAGGTGGAGCTTTCTTT. The full variable domain, rest sourced from reference TRBV15 and TRBJ1-1, is DAMVIQNPRYQVTQFGKPVTLSCSQTLNHNVMYWYQQKSSQAPKLLFHYYDKDFNNEADTPDNFQSRRPNTSFCFLDIRSPGLGDTAMYLCATSRDLSGGAFFGQGTRLTVV.

This clonotype has ten or more counts. The genes are TRBV11-2 and TRBJ2-5; D perhaps matches TRBD2 (5 bases). The germline V gene has CDR1 SGHAT and CDR2 FQNNGV. V shed 2 bases and J shed 5 bases, with 12 bases lying between them. The CDR3 covers 14 residues. CDR3 bases: TGTGCCAGCAGCTTATGGCAGACGGGGGAGACCCAGTACTTC. Protein sequence: CASSLWQTGETQYF.

The V and J genes are TRBV20-1 and TRBJ2-1, with 9 bases matching TRBD2. V lost 3 bases to trimming and J lost 9 bases; unmatched junction nucleotides: 24. This CDR3 has 19 residues. In germline, CDR1 is DFQATT, CDR2 SNEGSKA (reference sequence). Here the CDR3 DNA reads TGCAGTGCTAGTCCCGACCAGGGAGGTAGCGGGAGTCACCGCGGTGAGCAGTTCTTC. Translating it yields CSASPDQGGSGSHRGEQFF.